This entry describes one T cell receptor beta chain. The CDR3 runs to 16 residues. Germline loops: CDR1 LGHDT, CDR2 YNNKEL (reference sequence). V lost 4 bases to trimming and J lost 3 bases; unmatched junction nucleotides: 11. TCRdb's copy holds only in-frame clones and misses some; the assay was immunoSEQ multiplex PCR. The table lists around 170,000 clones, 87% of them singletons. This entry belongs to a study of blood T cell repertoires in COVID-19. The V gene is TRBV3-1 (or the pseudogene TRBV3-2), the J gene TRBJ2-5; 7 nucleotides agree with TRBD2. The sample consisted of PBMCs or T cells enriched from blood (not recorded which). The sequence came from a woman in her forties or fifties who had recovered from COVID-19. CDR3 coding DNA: TGTGCCAGCAGCCCCCGGGGAGCGGGGATAGAAGAGACCCAGTACTTC. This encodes CASSPRGAGIEETQYF.